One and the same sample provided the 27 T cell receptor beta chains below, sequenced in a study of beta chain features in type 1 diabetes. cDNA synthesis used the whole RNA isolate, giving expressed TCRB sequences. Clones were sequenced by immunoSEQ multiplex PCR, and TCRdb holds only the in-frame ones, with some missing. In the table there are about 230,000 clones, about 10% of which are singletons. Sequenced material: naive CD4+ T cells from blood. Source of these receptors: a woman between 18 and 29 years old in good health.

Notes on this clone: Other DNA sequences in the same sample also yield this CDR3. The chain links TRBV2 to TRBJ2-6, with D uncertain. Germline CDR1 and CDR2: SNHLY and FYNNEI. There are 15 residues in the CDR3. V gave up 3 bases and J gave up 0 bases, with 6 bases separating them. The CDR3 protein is CASSEARSGANVLTF. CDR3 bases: TGTGCCAGCAGTGAGGCCCGCTCTGGGGCCAACGTCCTGACTTTC.

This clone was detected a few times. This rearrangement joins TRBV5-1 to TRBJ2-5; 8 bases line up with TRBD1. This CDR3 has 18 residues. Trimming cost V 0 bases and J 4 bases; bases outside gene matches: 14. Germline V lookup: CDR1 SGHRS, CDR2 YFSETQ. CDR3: CASSLGAGGVLNVETQYF. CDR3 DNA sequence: TGCGCCAGCAGCTTGGGGGCAGGGGGCGTCCTAAACGTAGAGACCCAGTACTTC.

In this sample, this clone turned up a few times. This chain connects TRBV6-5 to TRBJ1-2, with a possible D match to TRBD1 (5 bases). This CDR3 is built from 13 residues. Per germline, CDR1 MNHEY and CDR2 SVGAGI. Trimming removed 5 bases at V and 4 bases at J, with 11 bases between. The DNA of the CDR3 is TGTGCCAGCAGTGTTCCAGGGTCCTATGGCTACACCTTC. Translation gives CASSVPGSYGYTF.

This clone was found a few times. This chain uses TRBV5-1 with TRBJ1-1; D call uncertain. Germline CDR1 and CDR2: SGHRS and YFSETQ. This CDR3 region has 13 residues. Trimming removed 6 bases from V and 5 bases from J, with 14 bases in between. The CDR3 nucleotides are TGCGCCAGCAATCTCGACCCGGAGACTGAAGCTTTCTTT. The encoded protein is CASNLDPETEAFF.

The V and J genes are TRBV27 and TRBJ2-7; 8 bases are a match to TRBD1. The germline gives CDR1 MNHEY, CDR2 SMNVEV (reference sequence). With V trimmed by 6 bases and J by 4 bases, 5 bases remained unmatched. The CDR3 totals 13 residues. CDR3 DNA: TGTGCCAGCAGCGGGACAGGTCTATACGAGCAGTACTTC. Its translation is CASSGTGLYEQYF.

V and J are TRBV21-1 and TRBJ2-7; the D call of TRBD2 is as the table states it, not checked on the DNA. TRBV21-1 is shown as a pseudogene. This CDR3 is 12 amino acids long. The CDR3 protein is CASSPGSQEQYF. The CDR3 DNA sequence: TGTGCCAGCAGCCCCGGGTCCCAGGAGCAGTACTTC.

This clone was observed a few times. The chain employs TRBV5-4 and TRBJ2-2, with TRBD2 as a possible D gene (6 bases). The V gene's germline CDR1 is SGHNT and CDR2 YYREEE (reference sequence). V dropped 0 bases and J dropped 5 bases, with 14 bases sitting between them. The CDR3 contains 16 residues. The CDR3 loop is CASSLGRGAQTGELFF. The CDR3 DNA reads TGTGCCAGCAGCTTGGGTCGCGGGGCGCAAACCGGGGAGCTGTTTTTT. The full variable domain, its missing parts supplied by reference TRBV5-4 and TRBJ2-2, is ETGVTQSPTHLIKTRGQQVTLRCSSQSGHNTVSWYQQALGQGPQFIFQYYREEENGRGNFPPRFSGLQFPNYSSELNVNALELDDSALYLCASSLGRGAQTGELFFGEGSRLTVL.

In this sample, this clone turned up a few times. CDR3 in amino acids: CASSLAGDQPQHF. CDR3 nucleotide sequence: TGTGCCAGCAGCTTGGCGGGGGATCAGCCCCAGCATTTT. The chain has TRBV5-4 and TRBJ1-5; TRBD1 is a possible D gene (5 bases). CDR1 and CDR2 (germline): SGHNT, YYREEE (reference sequence). V lost 0 bases and J lost 5, with 6 bases in between. This CDR3 region has 13 residues. Together with reference TRBV5-4 and TRBJ1-5, the CDR3 gives the full variable domain: ETGVTQSPTHLIKTRGQQVTLRCSSQSGHNTVSWYQQALGQGPQFIFQYYREEENGRGNFPPRFSGLQFPNYSSELNVNALELDDSALYLCASSLAGDQPQHFGDGTRLSIL.

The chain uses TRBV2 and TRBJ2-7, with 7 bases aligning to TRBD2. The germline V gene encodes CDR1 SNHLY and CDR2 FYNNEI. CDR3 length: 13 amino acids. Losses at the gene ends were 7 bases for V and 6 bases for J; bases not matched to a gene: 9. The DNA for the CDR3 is TGTGCCAGCATTTCGGACGGGGGGAGCGAGCAGTACTTC. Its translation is CASISDGGSEQYF.

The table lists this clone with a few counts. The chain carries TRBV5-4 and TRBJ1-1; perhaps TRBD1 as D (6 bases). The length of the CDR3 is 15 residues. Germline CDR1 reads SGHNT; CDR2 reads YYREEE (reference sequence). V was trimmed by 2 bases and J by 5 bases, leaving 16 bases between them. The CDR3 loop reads CASSLQGGGSTEAFF. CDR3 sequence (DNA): TGTGCCAGCAGCTTACAGGGCGGGGGGAGTACTGAAGCTTTCTTT. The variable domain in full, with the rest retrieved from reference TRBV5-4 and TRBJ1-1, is ETGVTQSPTHLIKTRGQQVTLRCSSQSGHNTVSWYQQALGQGPQFIFQYYREEENGRGNFPPRFSGLQFPNYSSELNVNALELDDSALYLCASSLQGGGSTEAFFGQGTRLTVV.

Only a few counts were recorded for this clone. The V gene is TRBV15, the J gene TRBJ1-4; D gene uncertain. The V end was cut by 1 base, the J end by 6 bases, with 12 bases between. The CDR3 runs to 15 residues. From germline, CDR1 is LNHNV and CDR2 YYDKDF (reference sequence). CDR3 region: CATSRAEQRHEKLFF. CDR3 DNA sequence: TGTGCCACCAGCAGAGCGGAGCAGCGGCATGAAAAACTGTTTTTT.

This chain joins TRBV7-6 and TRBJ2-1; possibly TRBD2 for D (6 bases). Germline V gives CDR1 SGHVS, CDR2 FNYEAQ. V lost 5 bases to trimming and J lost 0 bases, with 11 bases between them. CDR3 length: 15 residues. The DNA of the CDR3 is TGTGCCAGCAGCCCCGGGGGAAGCTCCTACAATGAGCAGTTCTTC. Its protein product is CASSPGGSSYNEQFF.

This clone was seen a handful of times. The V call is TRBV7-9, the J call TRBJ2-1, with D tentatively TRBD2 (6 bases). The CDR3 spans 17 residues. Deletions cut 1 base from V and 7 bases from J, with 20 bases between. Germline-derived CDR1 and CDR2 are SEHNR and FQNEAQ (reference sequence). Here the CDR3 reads CASSLVRAAGSSNEQFF. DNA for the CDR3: TGTGCCAGCAGCTTAGTACGTGCGGCGGGGTCATCTAATGAGCAGTTCTTC.

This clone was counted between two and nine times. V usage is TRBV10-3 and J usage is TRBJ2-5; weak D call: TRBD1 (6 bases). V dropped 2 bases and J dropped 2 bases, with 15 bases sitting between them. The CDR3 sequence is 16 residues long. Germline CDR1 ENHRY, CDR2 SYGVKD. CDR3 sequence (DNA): TGTGCCATCAGTGAGCGGGACACATACCTACAAGAGACCCAGTACTTC. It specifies CAISERDTYLQETQYF.

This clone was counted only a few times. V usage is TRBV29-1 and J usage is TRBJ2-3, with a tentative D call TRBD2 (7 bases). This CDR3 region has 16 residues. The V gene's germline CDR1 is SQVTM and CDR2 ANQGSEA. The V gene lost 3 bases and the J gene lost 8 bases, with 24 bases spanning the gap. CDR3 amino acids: CSVEGLAERGQATQYF. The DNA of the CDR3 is TGCAGCGTTGAGGGGCTAGCGGAGCGGGGACAAGCTACGCAGTATTTT.

The CDR3 sequence is CASSLEYSVVRGYGYTF. CDR3 nucleotides: TGCGCCAGCAGCTTGGAATACTCGGTGGTCAGGGGCTATGGCTACACCTTC. The rearrangement joins TRBV5-1 to TRBJ1-2; perhaps TRBD1 as D (6 bases). CDR1 SGHRS and CDR2 YFSETQ come from the germline V gene. V was trimmed by 0 bases and J by 4 bases, leaving 19 bases between them. CDR3 length equals 17 residues.

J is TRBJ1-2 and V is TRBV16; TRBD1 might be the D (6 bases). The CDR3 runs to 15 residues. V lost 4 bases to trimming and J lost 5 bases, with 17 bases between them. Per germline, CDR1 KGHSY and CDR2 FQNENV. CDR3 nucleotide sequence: TGTGCCAGCAGCCTGCTCTCGGGACAAACGTATGGCTACACCTTC. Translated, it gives CASSLLSGQTYGYTF. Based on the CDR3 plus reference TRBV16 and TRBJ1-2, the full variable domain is GEEVAQTPKHLVRGEGQKAKLYCAPIKGHSYVFWYQQVLKNEFKFLISFQNENVFDETGMPKERFSAKCLPNSPCSLEIQATKLEDSAVYFCASSLLSGQTYGYTFGSGTRLTVV.

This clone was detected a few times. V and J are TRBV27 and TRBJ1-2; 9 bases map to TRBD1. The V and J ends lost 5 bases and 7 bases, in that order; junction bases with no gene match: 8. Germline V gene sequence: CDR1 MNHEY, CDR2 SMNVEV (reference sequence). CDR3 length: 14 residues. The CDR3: CASSHRDRVSGYTF. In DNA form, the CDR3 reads TGTGCCAGCAGTCACCGGGACAGGGTGTCTGGCTACACCTTC.

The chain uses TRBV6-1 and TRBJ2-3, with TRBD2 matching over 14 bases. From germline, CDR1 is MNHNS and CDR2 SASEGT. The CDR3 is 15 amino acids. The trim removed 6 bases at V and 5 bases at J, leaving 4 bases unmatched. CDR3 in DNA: TGTGCCAGCAGCTTGACTAGCGGGGGGGAAGATACGCAGTATTTT. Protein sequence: CASSLTSGGEDTQYF.

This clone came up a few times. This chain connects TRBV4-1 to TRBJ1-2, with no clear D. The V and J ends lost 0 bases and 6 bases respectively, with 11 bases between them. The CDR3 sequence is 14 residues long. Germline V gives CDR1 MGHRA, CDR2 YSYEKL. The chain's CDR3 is CASSQDPLGHGYTF. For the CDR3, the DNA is TGCGCCAGCAGCCAAGATCCCCTGGGCCATGGCTACACCTTC.

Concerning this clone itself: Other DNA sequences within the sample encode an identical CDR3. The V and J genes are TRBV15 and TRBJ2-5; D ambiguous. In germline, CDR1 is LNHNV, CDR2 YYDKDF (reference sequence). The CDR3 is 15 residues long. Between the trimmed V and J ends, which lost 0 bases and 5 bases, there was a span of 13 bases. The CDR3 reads CATSRDQAGFETQYF. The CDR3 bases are TGTGCCACCAGCAGAGATCAGGCAGGCTTTGAGACCCAGTACTTC.

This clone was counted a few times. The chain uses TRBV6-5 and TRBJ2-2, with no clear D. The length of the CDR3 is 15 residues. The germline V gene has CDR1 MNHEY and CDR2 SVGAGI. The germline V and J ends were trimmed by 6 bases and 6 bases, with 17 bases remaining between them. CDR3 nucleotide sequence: TGTGCCAGCAGCTCCCTGAGGTTGTCCGCCGGGGAGCTGTTTTTT. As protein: CASSSLRLSAGELFF.

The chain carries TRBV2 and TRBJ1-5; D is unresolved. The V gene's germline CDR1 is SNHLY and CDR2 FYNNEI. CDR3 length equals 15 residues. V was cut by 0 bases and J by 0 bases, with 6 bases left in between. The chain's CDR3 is CASSEARSSNQPQHF. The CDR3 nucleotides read TGTGCCAGCAGTGAAGCCCGCAGTAGCAATCAGCCCCAGCATTTT.

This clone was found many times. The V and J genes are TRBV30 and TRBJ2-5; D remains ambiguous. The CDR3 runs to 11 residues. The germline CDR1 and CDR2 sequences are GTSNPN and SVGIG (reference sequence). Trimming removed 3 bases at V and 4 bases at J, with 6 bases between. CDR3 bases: TGTGCCTGGAGCGGTTCAGAGACCCAGTACTTC. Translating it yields CAWSGSETQYF. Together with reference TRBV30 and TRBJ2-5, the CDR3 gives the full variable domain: SQTIHQWPATLVQPVGSPLSLECTVEGTSNPNLYWYRQAAGRGLQLLFYSVGIGQISSEVPQNLSASRPQDRQFILSSKKLLLSDSGFYLCAWSGSETQYFGPGTRLLVL.

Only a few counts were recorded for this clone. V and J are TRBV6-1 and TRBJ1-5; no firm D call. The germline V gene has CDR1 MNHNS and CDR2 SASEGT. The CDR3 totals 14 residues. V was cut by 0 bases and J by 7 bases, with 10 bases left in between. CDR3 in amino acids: CASSEALSGQPQHF. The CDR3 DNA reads TGTGCCAGCAGTGAAGCACTTTCGGGGCAGCCCCAGCATTTT.

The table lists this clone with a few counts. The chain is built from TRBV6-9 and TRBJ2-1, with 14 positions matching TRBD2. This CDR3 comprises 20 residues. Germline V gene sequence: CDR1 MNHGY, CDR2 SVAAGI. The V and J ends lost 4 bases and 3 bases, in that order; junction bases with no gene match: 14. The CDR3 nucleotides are TGTGCCAGCAGTTTAAGGACTAGCGGGGGGCGAAAGACCGACTACAATGAGCAGTTCTTC. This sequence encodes CASSLRTSGGRKTDYNEQFF.

The CDR3 DNA follows: TGCGCCAGCAGCCGGGTCGGAGCGGGAGAAGGCAATGAGCAGTTCTTC. This translates into CASSRVGAGEGNEQFF. The chain employs TRBV5-1 and TRBJ2-1, with 8 bases identical to TRBD2. V gave up 4 bases and J gave up 6 bases; unmatched junction bases: 12. The CDR3 runs 16 residues. Germline lookup yields CDR1 SGHRS and CDR2 YFSETQ.